One TCR beta chain is described in this entry. The antigen remains undetermined. Trimming removed 4 bases from V and 5 bases from J; junction bases left unmatched: 11. CDR3 length: 15 residues. Per the germline V gene, CDR1 is SGDLS and CDR2 is YYNGEE. TCR beta libraries were made by quantitative 5'-RACE with molecular barcodes. TCRdb analysed the 5' RACE reads with MiXCR anew, one entry per CDR3 protein. Of 800,000 to 900,000 distinct CDR3 sequences in the sample, around 11% were seen once. This entry is derived from a study of CD8 T cells in ankylosing spondylitis. General study findings and limits: Disease-linked clones displayed a CD8+ phenotype and appeared relatively rarely in peripheral blood. Some motif variants were previously reported in reactive arthritis synovial fluid and blood. What seemed typical of ankylosing spondylitis blood was a TCR beta motif built from about eight highly homologous variants.

This TCR came from a male donor with ankylosing spondylitis. Material: blood, either unsorted or a sorted T cell fraction (not recorded which). V gene TRBV9 combines with J gene TRBJ2-7; 8 bases fit TRBD1. The CDR3 region has the DNA TGTGCCAGCAGCCTAGGGACAGGTTTGGCTAACGAGCAGTACTTC. It is translated as CASSLGTGLANEQYF.